This T cell receptor beta chain was sequenced in a study of blood T cell repertoires in COVID-19. About the study: Samples representing acute and convalescent COVID-19 were sourced from the United States, Italy and Spain. T cells, B-cell-depleted T cells, or PBMCs provided the cDNA or gDNA that served as material.

Those enrolled, adults aged 18 to 89 years, came from 25 or so US areas. Participant reports of clinical history set cohort assignment. This CDR3 spans 17 amino acids. Germline V gene sequence: CDR1 SGHKS, CDR2 YYEKEE (reference sequence). The ends lost 0 bases at V and 8 bases at J; junction bases unmatched: 11. This clone was found a few times. TCRdb's table, derived via immunoSEQ multiplex PCR, lists solely in-frame clones and lacks some. The repertoire has about 160,000 clones, over 75% of them found once; the top ten carry about 5.3%. This TCR was recovered from a woman aged 40 to 49 with acute COVID-19. This chain uses TRBV5-5 with TRBJ2-1; 10 bases match TRBD2. Sequencing was done on a sample of PBMCs or T cells enriched from blood (not recorded which). Here the CDR3 reads CASSLVWGAGTSDEQFF. Written as DNA, the CDR3 is TGTGCCAGCAGCTTGGTGTGGGGGGCGGGGACTAGCGATGAGCAGTTCTTC.